The T cell receptor (beta chain) described here comes from a study of vaccination effects on CD4 cells after COVID-19. As concerns this clone: Its matching antigen is unknown.

Germline V lookup: CDR1 SNHLY, CDR2 FYNNEI. This CDR3 is 14 amino acids long. Trimming removed 4 bases from V and 0 bases from J, with 6 bases in between. Produced via immunoSEQ multiplex PCR; TCRdb's table is partial and in-frame only. The data contain about 73,000 clones, over 65% of them singletons. Culturing for more than eight days preceded CD4+ T cell isolation. The cohort was immunized with two doses of either the BNT162b2 or mRNA-1273 vaccine. The vaccine recipients had no prior SARS-CoV-2 infection, with negative nucleocapsid antibodies. On both days 3 and 7, half of the culture medium was replaced with IL-2 medium.

The chain combines TRBV2 with TRBJ2-2; D is ambiguous. This receptor was identified in a human donor who received a COVID-19 vaccine. This material consisted of CD4+ T cells from PBMCs cultured without peptide, taken after COVID-19 vaccination. CDR3 loop: CASSAGPNTGELFF. The CDR3 nucleotides are TGTGCCAGCAGTGCCGGACCGAACACCGGGGAGCTGTTTTTT.